What follows is one T cell receptor (beta chain) and its context. This CDR3 spans 15 amino acids. V was cut by 0 bases and J by 5 bases, with 8 bases left in between. Germline CDR1 is SGHNT and CDR2 is YENEEA. This record belongs to a study of blood T cell repertoires in COVID-19. Study overall: Samples of COVID-19 (acute and convalescent) were obtained from the United States, Italy and Spain. T cells, B-cell-depleted T cells, or PBMCs provided the cDNA or gDNA that served as material.

Living in about two dozen US areas, the participants were between roughly 18 and 90 years of age. The repertoire was sequenced with immunoSEQ multiplex PCR; TCRdb's copy has only in-frame clones and lacks some. The profile shows approximately 200,000 clones, approximately 92% of them singletons. This clonotype was obtained from a woman aged 18-30 years in a cohort exposed to, infected with or recovered from COVID-19 (not recorded which). Sample: PBMCs or T cells enriched from blood (not recorded which). J is TRBJ1-6 and V is TRBV11-3; D call uncertain. The CDR3 loop is CASSLEQFNNSPLHF. The CDR3 nucleotides read TGTGCCAGCAGCTTAGAGCAGTTCAATAATTCACCCCTCCACTTT.